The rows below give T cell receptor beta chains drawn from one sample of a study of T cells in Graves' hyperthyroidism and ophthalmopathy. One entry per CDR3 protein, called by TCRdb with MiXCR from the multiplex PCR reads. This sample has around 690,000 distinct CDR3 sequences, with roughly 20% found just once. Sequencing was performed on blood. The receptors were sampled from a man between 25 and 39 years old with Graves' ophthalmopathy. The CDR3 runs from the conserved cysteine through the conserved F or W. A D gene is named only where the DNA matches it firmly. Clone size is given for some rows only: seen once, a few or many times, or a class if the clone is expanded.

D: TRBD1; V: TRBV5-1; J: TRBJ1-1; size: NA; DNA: TGCGCCAGCAGCTTGGGGACAGGGCAGGAAGCTTTCTTT; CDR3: CASSLGTGQEAFF
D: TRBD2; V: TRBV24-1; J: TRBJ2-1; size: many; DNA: TGTGCCACCAGTGATTCAGGACTAGCGGGAGTCTTCTACAATGAGCAGTTCTTC; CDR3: CATSDSGLAGVFYNEQFF
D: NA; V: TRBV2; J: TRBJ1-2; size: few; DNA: TGTGCCAGCAGTGAAAAGGGGACCATCTATGGCTACACCTTC; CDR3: CASSEKGTIYGYTF
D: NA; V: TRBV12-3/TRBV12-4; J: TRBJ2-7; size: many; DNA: TGTGCCAGCAGCTCCAACACCTACGAGCAGTACTTC; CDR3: CASSSNTYEQYF
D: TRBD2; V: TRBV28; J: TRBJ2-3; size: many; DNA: TGTGCCAGCAGCTTTAGCGGGACTAGCACAGATACGCAGTATTTT; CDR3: CASSFSGTSTDTQYF
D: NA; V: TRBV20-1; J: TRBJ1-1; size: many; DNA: TGCAGTGTTGTTGGGCGGGGCCTGGCCACTGAAGCTTTCTTT; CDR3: CSVVGRGLATEAFF
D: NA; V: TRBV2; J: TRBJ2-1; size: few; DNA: TGTGCCAGCAGTGAAGACTTCGATGAGCAGTTCTTC; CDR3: CASSEDFDEQFF
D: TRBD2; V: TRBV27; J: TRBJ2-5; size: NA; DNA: TGTGCCAGCAGCCTCAGCGGGAGGGGCGGAGAGACCCAGTACTTC; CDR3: CASSLSGRGGETQYF
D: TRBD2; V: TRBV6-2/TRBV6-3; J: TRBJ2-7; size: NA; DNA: TGTGCCAGCAGTTTTGTTAGCGGGGCCTACGAGCAGTACTTC; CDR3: CASSFVSGAYEQYF
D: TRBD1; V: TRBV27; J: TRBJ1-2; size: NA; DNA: TGTGCCAGCAGTCGATCGGGACAGGGGTATGGCTACACCTTC; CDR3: CASSRSGQGYGYTF
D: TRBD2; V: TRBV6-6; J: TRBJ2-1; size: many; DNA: TGTGCCAGCAGTTACATGGTTAGCGGGAGAAGTCTAAGGAATGAGCAGTTCTTC; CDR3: CASSYMVSGRSLRNEQFF
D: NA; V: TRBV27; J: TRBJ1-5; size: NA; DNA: TGTGCCAGCAGTTTATGGGGAGGGGGTATTCAGCCCCAGCATTTT; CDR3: CASSLWGGGIQPQHF
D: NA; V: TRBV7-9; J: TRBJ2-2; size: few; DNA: TGTGCCAGCAGCTTAAAGAGGACTCAAGGCGGGGAGCTGTTTTTT; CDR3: CASSLKRTQGGELFF
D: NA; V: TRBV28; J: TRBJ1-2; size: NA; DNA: TGTGCCAGCAGTTCATCAGTCCCCGGGCCTAACTATGGCTACACCTTC; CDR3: CASSSSVPGPNYGYTF
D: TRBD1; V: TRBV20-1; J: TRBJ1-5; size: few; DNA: TGCAGTGCCAAGAGACAGGGCCAAAATCAGCCCCAGCATTTT; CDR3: CSAKRQGQNQPQHF
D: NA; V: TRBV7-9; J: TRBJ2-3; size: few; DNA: TGTGCCAGCAGCTCGTCTGCCGGTCCCACAGATACGCAGTATTTT; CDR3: CASSSSAGPTDTQYF
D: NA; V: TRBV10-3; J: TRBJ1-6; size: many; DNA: TGTGCCATCAGCCCCATTCCCAGTTCACCCCTCCACTTT; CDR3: CAISPIPSSPLHF
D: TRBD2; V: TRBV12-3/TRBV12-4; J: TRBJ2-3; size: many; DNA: TGTGCCAGCAAAAAGGGACTAGCGGTCCCTTCTAGCACAGATACGCAGTATTTT; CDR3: CASKKGLAVPSSTDTQYF
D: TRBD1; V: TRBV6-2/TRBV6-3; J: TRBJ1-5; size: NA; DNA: TGTGCCACCTGGGACAGGTATCAGCCCCAGCATTTT; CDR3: CATWDRYQPQHF
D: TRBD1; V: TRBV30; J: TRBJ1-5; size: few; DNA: TGTGCCTGGAGAGGGACAGGGGGCGATCAGCCCCAGCATTTT; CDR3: CAWRGTGGDQPQHF
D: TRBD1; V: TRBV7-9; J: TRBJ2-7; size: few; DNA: TGTGCCAGCAGCTCAACAGGGGTCGGCGAGCAGTACTTC; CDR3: CASSSTGVGEQYF
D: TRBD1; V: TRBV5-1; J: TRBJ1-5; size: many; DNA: TGTGCCAGCAGTTTGACAGGGGGTAGTAATCAGCCCCAGCATTTT; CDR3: CASSLTGGSNQPQHF
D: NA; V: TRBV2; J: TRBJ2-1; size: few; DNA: TGTGCCAATGGGACTGGCGGAGCATATGAGCAGTTCTTC; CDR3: CANGTGGAYEQFF
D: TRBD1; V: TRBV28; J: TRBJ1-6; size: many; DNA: TGTGCCAGCAGTTTGGGGTCCCGGGACAGGGTTGATAGGTCACCCCTCCACTTT; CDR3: CASSLGSRDRVDRSPLHF
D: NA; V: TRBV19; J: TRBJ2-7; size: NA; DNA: TGTGCCAGTAGTGCGCCGGGACGGGCCTACGAGCAGTACTTC; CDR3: CASSAPGRAYEQYF
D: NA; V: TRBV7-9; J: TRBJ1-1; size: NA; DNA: TGTGCCAGCAGCTTATTCCAGGGTGACACTGAAGCTTTCTTT; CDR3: CASSLFQGDTEAFF
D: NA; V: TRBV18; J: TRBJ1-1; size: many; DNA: TGTGCCAGCTCCACAGAAGCGGGTGAAGCTTTCTTT; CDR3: CASSTEAGEAFF
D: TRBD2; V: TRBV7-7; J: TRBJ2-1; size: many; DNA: TGTGCTAGCAGCTTAGCGGGAGGGGGTATGAATGAGCAGTTCTTC; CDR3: CASSLAGGGMNEQFF
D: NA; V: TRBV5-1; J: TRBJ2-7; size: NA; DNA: TGCGCCAGCAGCTTGGGGACAGACAACTACGAGCAGTACTTC; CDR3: CASSLGTDNYEQYF
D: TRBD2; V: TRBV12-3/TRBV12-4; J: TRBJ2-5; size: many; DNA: TGTGCCAGCAGTACCGCCCCCTCTAGCGGGCAAGAGACCCAGTACTTC; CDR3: CASSTAPSSGQETQYF
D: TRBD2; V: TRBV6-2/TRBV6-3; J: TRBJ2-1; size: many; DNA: TGTGCCAGCAAACTAGGACTAGCGGGCTCCGATGAGCAGTTCTTC; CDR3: CASKLGLAGSDEQFF
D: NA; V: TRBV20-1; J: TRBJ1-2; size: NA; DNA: TGCAGTGCTAGAGATCGTTCAGGGACCGTGGCCTATGGCTACACCTTC; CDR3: CSARDRSGTVAYGYTF
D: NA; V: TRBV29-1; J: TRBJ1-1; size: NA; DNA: TGCAGCGTTGGCAGGGTTTTGAAAACTGAAGCTTTCTTT; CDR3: CSVGRVLKTEAFF
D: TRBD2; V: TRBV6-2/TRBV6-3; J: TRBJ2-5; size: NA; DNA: TGTGCCAGCACAGCGGGGCAAGAGACCCAGTACTTC; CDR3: CASTAGQETQYF
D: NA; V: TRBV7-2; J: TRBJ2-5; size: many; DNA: TGTGCCAGCAGCAAGTATCCGGCCGAGACCCAGTACTTC; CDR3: CASSKYPAETQYF
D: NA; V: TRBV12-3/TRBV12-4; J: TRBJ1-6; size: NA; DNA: TGTGCCAGCCCTCCCCCGGGTACAACCTATAATTCACCCCTCCACTTT; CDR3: CASPPPGTTYNSPLHF
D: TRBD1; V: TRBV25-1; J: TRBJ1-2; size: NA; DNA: TGTGCCAGCAGTGGCCGGGACAGGGACGGCTACACCTTC; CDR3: CASSGRDRDGYTF
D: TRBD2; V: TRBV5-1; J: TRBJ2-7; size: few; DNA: TGCGCCAGCAGCTCGACAGCGGGAGGTTACGAGCAGTACTTC; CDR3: CASSSTAGGYEQYF
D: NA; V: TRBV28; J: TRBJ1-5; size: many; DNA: TGTGCCAGCAGTGCTCCGGGACAAAGGCAGCCCCAGCATTTT; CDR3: CASSAPGQRQPQHF
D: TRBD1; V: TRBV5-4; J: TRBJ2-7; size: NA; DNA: TGTGCCAGCAGCGTTGCGGTAGGGGGCCATTACGAGCAGTACTTC; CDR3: CASSVAVGGHYEQYF
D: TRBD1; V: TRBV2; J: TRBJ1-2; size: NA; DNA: TGTGCCAGCAGGGGGACAGAGATCTTTTTACATGGCTACATCTTC; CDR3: CASRGTEIFLHGYIF
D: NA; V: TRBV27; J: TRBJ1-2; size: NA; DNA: TGTGCCAGCAGTTATGACCCTGGCGGCTATGGCTACACCTTC; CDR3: CASSYDPGGYGYTF
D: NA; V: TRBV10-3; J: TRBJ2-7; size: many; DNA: TGTGCCATCAGTGAGAGAGGGGACGAGCAGTACTTC; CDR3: CAISERGDEQYF
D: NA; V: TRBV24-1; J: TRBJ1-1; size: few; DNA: TGTGCCACCCTGCACCCGCCGCGGAGAGCAGCAACTTTAGAAGCTTTCTTT; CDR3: CATLHPPRRAATLEAFF
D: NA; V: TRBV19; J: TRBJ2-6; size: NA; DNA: TGTGCCAGTTGCCCCAGGGACTCTGGGGCCAACGTCCTGACTTTC; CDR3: CASCPRDSGANVLTF
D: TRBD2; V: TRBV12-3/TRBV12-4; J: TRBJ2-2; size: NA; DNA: TGTGCCAGCAGGGCTAGCGGGAGGGACACCGGGGAGCTGTTTTTT; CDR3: CASRASGRDTGELFF
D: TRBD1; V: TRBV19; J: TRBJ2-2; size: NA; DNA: TGTGCCAGTAGTATGGACAGGGGTCGAGCACGCACCGGGGAGCTGTTTTTT; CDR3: CASSMDRGRARTGELFF